This TCR beta chain stems from a study of sequential checkpoint blockade in melanoma. Study overall: Randomization was 1:1 between first-line nivolumab→ipilimumab and ipilimumab→nivolumab. Maintenance nivolumab came after either treatment sequence.

Treatment indicated: randomized to nivolumab then ipilimumab (arm A) or the reverse (arm B). Patients had received no earlier DNA-damaging chemotherapy. Sorted cells were live CD3+CD8+, lacking CD19 and CD56, from PBMCs. V gave up 4 bases and J gave up 8 bases; unmatched junction bases: 18. This CDR3 spans 16 amino acids. The germline gives CDR1 SGDLS, CDR2 YYNGEE. The assay was immunoSEQ multiplex PCR, and TCRdb's table has in-frame clones only and misses some. Among about 38,000 clones listed, about 88% were seen once. The specimen was CD8+ T cells sorted from blood (inferred from file names), collected from a patient given nivolumab and ipilimumab in sequence. The rearrangement links TRBV9 to TRBJ2-7; 7 positions agree with TRBD1. This receptor was identified in a human donor with melanoma. The CDR3 region is CASSPRGAGGPTKQYF. The CDR3 coding sequence is TGTGCCAGCAGCCCTCGTGGGGCAGGGGGACCTACGAAGCAGTACTTC.